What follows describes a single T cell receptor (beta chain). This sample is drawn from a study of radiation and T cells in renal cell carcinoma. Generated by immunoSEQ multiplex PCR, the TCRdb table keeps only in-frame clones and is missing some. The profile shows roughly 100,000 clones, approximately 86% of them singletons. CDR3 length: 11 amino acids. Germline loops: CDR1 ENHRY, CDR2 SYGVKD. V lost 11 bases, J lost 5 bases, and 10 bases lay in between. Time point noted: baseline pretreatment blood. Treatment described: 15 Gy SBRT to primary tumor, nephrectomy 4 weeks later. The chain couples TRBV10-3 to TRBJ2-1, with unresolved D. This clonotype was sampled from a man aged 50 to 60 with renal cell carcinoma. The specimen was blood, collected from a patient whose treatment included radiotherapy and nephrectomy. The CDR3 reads CASWSDNEQFF. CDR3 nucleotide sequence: TGTGCCTCCTGGTCCGACAATGAGCAGTTCTTC.